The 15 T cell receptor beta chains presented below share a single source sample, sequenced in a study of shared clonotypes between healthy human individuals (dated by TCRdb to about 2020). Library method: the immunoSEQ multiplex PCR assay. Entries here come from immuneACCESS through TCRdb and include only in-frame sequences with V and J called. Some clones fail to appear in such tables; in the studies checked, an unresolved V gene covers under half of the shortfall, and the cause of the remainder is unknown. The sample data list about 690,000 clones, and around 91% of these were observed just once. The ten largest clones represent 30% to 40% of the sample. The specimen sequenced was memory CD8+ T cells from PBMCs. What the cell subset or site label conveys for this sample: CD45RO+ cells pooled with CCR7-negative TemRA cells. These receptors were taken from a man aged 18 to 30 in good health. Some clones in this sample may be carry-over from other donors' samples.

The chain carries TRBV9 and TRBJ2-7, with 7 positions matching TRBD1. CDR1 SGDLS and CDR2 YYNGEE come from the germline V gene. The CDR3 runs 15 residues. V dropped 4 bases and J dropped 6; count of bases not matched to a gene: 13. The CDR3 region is CASSLGKKGAGEQYF. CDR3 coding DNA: TGTGCCAGCAGCCTAGGGAAGAAGGGGGCCGGCGAGCAGTACTTC.

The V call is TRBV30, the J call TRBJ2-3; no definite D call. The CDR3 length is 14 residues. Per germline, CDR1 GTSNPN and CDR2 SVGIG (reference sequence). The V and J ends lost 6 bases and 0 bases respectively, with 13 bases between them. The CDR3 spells CACSVTLSTDTQYF. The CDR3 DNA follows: TGTGCCTGTTCGGTGACCCTGAGCACAGATACGCAGTATTTT.

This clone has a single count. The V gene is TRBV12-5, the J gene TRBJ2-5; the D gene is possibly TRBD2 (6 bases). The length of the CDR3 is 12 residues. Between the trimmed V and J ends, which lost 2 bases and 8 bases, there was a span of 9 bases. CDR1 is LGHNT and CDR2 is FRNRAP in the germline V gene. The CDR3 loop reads CASGLWRGTQYF. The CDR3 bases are TGTGCTAGTGGTTTGTGGAGGGGTACCCAGTACTTC.

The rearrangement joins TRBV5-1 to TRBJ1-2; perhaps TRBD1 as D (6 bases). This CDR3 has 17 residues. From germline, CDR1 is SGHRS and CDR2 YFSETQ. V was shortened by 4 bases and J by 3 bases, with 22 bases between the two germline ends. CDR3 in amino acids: CASSPGLMGAVDYGYTF. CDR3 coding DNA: TGCGCCAGCAGCCCGGGGCTGATGGGGGCGGTTGACTATGGCTACACCTTC.

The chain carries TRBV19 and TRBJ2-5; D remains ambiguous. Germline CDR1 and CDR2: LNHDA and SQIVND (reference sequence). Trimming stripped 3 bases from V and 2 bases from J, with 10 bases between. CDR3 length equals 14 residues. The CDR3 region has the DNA TGTGCCAGTAGTATTTTGGACGGACAAGAGACCCAGTACTTC. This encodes CASSILDGQETQYF.

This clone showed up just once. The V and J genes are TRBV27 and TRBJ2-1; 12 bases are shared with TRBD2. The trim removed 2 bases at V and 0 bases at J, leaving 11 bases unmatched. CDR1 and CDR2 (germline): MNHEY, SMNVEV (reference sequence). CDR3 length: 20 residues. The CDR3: CASSLGASGRAVPSYNEQFF. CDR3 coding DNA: TGTGCCAGCAGTTTAGGTGCTAGCGGGAGGGCCGTTCCCTCCTACAATGAGCAGTTCTTC.

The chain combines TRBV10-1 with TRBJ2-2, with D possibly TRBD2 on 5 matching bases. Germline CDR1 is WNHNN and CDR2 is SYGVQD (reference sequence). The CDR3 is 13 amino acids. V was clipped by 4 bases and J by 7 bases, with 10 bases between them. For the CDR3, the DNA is TGCGCCAGCAGTGTCTCGGAGGTCGGGGAGCTGTTTTTT. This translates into CASSVSEVGELFF.

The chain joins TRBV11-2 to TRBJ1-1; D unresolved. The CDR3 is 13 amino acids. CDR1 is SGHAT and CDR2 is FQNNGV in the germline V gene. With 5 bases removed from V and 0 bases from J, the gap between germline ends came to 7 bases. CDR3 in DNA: TGTGCCAGCAGCCCACCTTTGAACACTGAAGCTTTCTTT. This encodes CASSPPLNTEAFF.

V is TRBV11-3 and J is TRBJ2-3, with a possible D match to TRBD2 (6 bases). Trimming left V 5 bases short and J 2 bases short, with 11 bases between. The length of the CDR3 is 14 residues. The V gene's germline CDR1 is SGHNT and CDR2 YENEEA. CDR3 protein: CASSPAGYTDTQYF. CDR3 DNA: TGTGCCAGCAGCCCCGCGGGGTACACAGATACGCAGTATTTT.

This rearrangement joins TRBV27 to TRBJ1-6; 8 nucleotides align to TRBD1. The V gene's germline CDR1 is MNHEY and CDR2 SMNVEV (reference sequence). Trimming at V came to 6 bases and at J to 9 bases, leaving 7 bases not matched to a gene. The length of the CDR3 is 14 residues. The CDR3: CASSQTGVGSPLHF. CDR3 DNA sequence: TGTGCCAGCAGCCAGACAGGGGTGGGTTCACCCCTCCACTTT.

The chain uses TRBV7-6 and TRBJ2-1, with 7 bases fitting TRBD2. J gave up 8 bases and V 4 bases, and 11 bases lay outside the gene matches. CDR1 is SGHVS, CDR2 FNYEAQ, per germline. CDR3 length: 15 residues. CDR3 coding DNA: TGTGCCAGCAGCTATTCTGGCGGGAGAGGAGATGAGCAGTTCTTC. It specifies CASSYSGGRGDEQFF.

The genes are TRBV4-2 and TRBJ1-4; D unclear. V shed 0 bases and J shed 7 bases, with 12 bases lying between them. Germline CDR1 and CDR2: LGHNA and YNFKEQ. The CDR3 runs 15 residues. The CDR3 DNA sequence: TGTGCCAGCAGCCAAGAGGAGCAACCCGGTGAAAAACTGTTTTTT. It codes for CASSQEEQPGEKLFF.

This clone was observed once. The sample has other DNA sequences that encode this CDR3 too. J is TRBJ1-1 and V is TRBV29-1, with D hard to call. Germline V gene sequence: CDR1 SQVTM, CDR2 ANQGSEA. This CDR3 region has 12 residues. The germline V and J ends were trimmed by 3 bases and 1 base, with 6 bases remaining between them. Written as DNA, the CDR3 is TGCAGCGTTGATGCTCCGAACACTGAAGCTTTCTTT. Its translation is CSVDAPNTEAFF.

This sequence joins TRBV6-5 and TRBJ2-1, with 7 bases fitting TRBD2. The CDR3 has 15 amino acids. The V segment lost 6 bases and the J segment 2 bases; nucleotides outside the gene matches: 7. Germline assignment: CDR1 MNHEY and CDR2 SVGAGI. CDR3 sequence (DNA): TGTGCCAGCAGACCTGGGACTAACGCCTACAATGAGCAGTTCTTC. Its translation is CASRPGTNAYNEQFF.

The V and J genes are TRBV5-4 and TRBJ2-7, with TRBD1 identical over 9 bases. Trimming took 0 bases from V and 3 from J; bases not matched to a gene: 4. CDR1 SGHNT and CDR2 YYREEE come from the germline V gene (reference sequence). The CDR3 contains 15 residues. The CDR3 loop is CASSLGTGVVYEQYF. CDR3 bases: TGTGCCAGCAGCTTGGGGACAGGGGTTGTCTACGAGCAGTACTTC.